The clone carrying this T cell receptor (beta chain) has at least ten counts. Researchers amplified the TCR beta CDR3 regions from RNA transcripts. A set of HTBI primers served as the primers for a first-round RT-PCR of the TCR CDR3. TCRdb independently ran MiXCR on the multiplex PCR reads; one entry per CDR3 protein. The sample lists more than 300,000 distinct CDR3 sequences, more than 11% occurring once. Germline trimming cut 7 bases from V and 0 bases from J; bases unmatched to any gene: 14. The CDR3 sequence is 18 residues long. The record originates from a study of T cells in Graves' hyperthyroidism and ophthalmopathy. Over 18 months, lack of ophthalmopathy progression marked Graves' hyperthyroidism as stable.

This clonotype was obtained from a woman aged 25 to 45 with Graves' hyperthyroidism. The sequencing sample was made of blood. V usage is TRBV12-3 or TRBV12-4 and J usage is TRBJ1-5; TRBD1 agrees at 8 bases. Written as DNA, the CDR3 is TGTGCCAGCATCGAGGACAGGGAGGGGGGGGATAGCAATCAGCCCCAGCATTTT. It is translated as CASIEDREGGDSNQPQHF.